The TCR beta chain under discussion was sequenced for a study of OX40 agonist ivuxolimab in advanced cancers. About the study as a whole: Ivuxolimab was a fully human IgG2 agonistic monoclonal antibody targeting the costimulatory receptor OX40 (CD134). Prior anti-PD-1, anti-PD-L1 or anti-CTLA-4 therapy was permitted, and checkpoint inhibitors had been received by approximately 39% of dose-escalation patients. In the dose-escalation cohort, roughly 80% of patients were male, and the mean age was approximately 64 years, with a range of about 23 to 85. Peripheral TCRbeta sequencing aimed to test whether ivuxolimab altered TCR sequence diversity and caused clonal T-cell expansion. Among the roughly 52 dose-escalation patients, some 19 had hepatocellular carcinoma, about 15 melanoma, 9 renal cell carcinoma and 9 head and neck cancer. The paper covers the monotherapy dose-escalation part of the phase I ivuxolimab trial, which included N = 52 patients. Intravenous ivuxolimab was administered to patients every 2 weeks at six dose levels: 0.01, 0.1, 0.3, 1.5, 3 and 10 mg/kg. Partial responses were achieved by three dose-escalation patients, of whom one had hepatocellular carcinoma and two had cutaneous melanoma. General study outcomes and caveats: At doses of 0.1 to 3.0 mg/kg, clonal expansion of both CD4+ and CD8+ T cells in blood was seen between baseline and week 6. The antigen specificity of the peripheral T cells that underwent clonal expansion was not determined. On average, CD8+ T cells showed more expanded clones than CD4+ T cells after ivuxolimab. In partial responders in the 0.1-3.0 mg/kg groups, normalized peripheral clonal expansion was found to be among the lowest, especially among CD8+ T cells. Low levels of normalized T-cell clonal expansion were also shown by some nonresponding patients.

Genomic DNA was isolated from the sorted cells so that the TCRbeta CDR3 region could be sequenced. TCRbeta CDR3 regions were sequenced using the immunoSEQ Assay. This is the immuneACCESS table as TCRdb keeps it, with only in-frame sequences that have V and J called. A part of the clones is gone; compared with another copy, unresolved V genes explain less than half, and the rest is unexplained. This sample gives around 140,000 clones in total; about 93% of them show up just once. Jointly, the top ten make up more than 1% of the sample. Worth noting for this clone: Its antigen remains unidentified. Qualities for individual bases were not recorded, and no much larger clone is one base off.

Patients with a history of autoimmune disease or receiving systemic immunosuppression were excluded from the trial. In every dose cohort, peripheral blood was drawn for TCR sequencing at baseline, cycle 4 day 1, and cycle 7 day 1. Samples were obtained from an open-label, multicenter, first-in-human phase I dose-escalation trial of ivuxolimab. The trial enrolled adults with locally advanced or metastatic head and neck squamous cell, hepatocellular, melanoma or renal cell carcinoma. Before TCR sequencing, CD4+ and CD8+ T cells were separately sorted from peripheral blood. The germline V gene yields SGHTA for CDR1 and FQGNSA for CDR2. V loses 1 base of germline sequence and J loses 10 bases, and the interval between the two ends is 8 bases. From its cysteine to its phenylalanine, the CDR3 spans 13 amino acids. Kept here is only the CDR3 DNA, which spans 39 bases and is read in frame from base 1.

This material consisted of CD4+ or CD8+ T cells sorted from blood, taken in a trial of the OX40 agonist ivuxolimab. The TCR comes from an adult with an advanced solid tumor such as melanoma, head and neck, liver or kidney cancer. The sequence joins TRBV7-2 to TRBJ1-6; a tentative D match to TRBD1 spans 5 bases. The DNA is TGTGCCAGCAGCTTAGAGGCAGGGTCACCCCTCCACTTT. The resulting protein is CASSLEAGSPLHF.